The present entry profiles one T cell receptor (beta chain) with its context. This receptor's antigen is unknown. No clone much larger than this one lies a single base away; base qualities are absent. The CDR3, cysteine through phenylalanine, is 14 amino acids long. Just CDR3 DNA is preserved here, 42 bases in frame from base 1. V was cut back by 1 base and J by 5 bases, leaving a gap of 11 bases between them. Reading the germline V gene (reference sequence) gives CDR1 SEHNR and CDR2 FQNEAQ. These data belong to a study of blood T cell repertoires in COVID-19 (dated by TCRdb to about 2020). Some background on the complete study: Collaborator samples came from the United States, Italy and Spain and covered acute and convalescent phases of COVID-19. The material from the prospective study consisted of cDNA or gDNA derived from T cells, B-cell-depleted T cells, or PBMCs. Where HLA class I and class II types were available, the types were taken from metadata supplied by the sample provider, not from assay-based typing. Samples were obtained from the ongoing ImmuneRACE study (first 160 participants) and from approximately 1,200 subjects provided by 6 global collaborators. The dataset comprised deeply sampled blood TCRbeta repertoires from subjects exposed to, actively infected with, or recovered from COVID-19. A de-identified subject ID, COVID-19 status, age in years and sex were almost always included in the sample metadata. The repertoires were made available in a free public database intended to serve as a resource for research on the immune response to SARS-CoV-2.

General study outcomes and caveats: Clinical and demographic metadata were provided uncurated, with the amount varying by source and participant.

TCRbeta CDR3 regions were amplified from genomic DNA using the immunoSEQ Assay, a bias-controlled multiplex PCR. Per the original workflow: The number of nucleated cells in each sample was estimated by amplification of reference gene primers within the assay. To quantify the absolute abundance of each unique TCRbeta CDR3 rearrangement, sequence reads were collapsed and filtered. For each sample, productive Simpson clonality was calculated as the square root of Simpson's diversity index across productive rearrangements. Sourced from immuneACCESS, this table was stored by TCRdb with only in-frame sequences that have V and J called. A share of the clones is absent; for the studies checked, an unresolved V gene accounts for under half, and the remainder has no known explanation. V, J and clone size reflect that table, while D and trimming were determined from the DNA. This sample holds some 200,000 clones; around 90% were observed only once. Roughly 5.6% of the sample comes from the top ten.

Collaborating institutions collected whole blood in K2EDTA tubes following their own protocols. Collaborator samples were shipped for TCRbeta analysis as frozen whole blood, isolated PBMCs, or DNA extracted from either sample type. This TCR was recovered from a man in his forties with active or convalescent COVID-19. The sample consisted of peripheral blood. Recombination connected TRBV7-9 to TRBJ1-2; matching of 5 bases hints at TRBD1 as the D gene. CDR3 loop: CASSLDRRGYGYTF. The nucleotide sequence is given as TGTGCCAGCAGCTTAGACAGGAGAGGATATGGCTACACCTTC.